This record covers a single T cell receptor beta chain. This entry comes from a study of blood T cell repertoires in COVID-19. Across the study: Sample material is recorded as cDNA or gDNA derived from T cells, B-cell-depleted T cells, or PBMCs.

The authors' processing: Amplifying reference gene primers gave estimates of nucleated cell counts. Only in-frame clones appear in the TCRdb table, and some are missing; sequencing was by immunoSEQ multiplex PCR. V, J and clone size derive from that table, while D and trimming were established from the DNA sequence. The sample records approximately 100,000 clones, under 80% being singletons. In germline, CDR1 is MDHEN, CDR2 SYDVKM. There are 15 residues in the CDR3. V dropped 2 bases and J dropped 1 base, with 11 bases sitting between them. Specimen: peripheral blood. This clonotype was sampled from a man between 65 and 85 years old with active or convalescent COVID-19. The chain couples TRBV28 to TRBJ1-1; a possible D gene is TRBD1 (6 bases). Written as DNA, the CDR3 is TGTGCCAGCAGTTTAGCTACAGGGCGGAACACTGAAGCTTTCTTT. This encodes CASSLATGRNTEAFF.